This entry lists 3 T cell receptor beta chains sequenced from one sample in a study of T cell responses to AZD1222 COVID-19 vaccine. The assay was immunoSEQ multiplex PCR, and TCRdb's table has in-frame clones only and misses some. The sample has 150,000 to 200,000 clones; 90% to 95% are singletons. This specimen consisted of peripheral blood, obtained on day 0 of AZD1222 vaccination. The source is an adult in good health.

The chain uses TRBV14 and TRBJ1-2, with D hard to call. The V gene lost 2 bases and the J gene lost 3 bases, with 10 bases spanning the gap. The CDR3 sequence is 14 residues long. Germline-derived CDR1 and CDR2 are SGHDN and FVKESK. The DNA of the CDR3 is TGTGCCAGCAGCCAACGGGGAGTGCACTATGGCTACACCTTC. This sequence encodes CASSQRGVHYGYTF.

The chain employs TRBV19 and TRBJ2-7; 8 bases are a match to TRBD2. Germline V gene lookup returns CDR1 LNHDA and CDR2 SQIVND (reference sequence). The V segment lost 6 bases and the J segment 3 bases; nucleotides outside the gene matches: 10. The CDR3 runs 15 residues. The chain's CDR3 is CASSEKRGTLYEQYF. In DNA, the CDR3 is TGTGCCAGTAGCGAAAAGCGGGGGACTCTCTACGAGCAGTACTTC.

The chain links TRBV7-2 to TRBJ1-2; D may be TRBD1 (6 bases). The CDR3 runs 15 residues. Germline values: CDR1 SGHTA, CDR2 FQGNSA. Between the trimmed V and J ends, which lost 3 bases and 7 bases, there was a span of 18 bases. In DNA form, the CDR3 reads TGTGCCAGCAGCTTTGTGCAGGGGCCTCAAGGTGGCTACACCTTC. Translation gives CASSFVQGPQGGYTF.